Reported below is one T cell receptor beta chain. Its specificity is unknown. The sample originates from a study of T cell clones after liver transplantation. Study information: Draws occurred before transplant, before withdrawal, and after complete or failed withdrawal.

Sorting of unstimulated PBMCs yielded separate CD3+CD4+ and CD3+CD8+ fractions. Assay: immunoSEQ multiplex PCR; the TCRdb copy retains only in-frame clones and omits some. The table lists 85,000 to 110,000 clones, around 80% of them singletons, with approximately 3% in the top ten. General study findings and limits: Post-transplant time points were not standardized, so conclusions are preliminary.

This specimen was CD4+ T cells from blood, taken around 44 months after liver transplant. This receptor was identified in a human patient who received a liver transplant. The T cells may come from the graft donor.

CDR3 nucleotide sequence: TGTGCCAGCAGCTTAGCCCCTAATGGGAATCAGCCCCAGCATTTT. It specifies CASSLAPNGNQPQHF. This chain uses TRBV7-6 with TRBJ1-5; D is uncertain. The CDR3 is 15 residues long. The V gene's germline CDR1 is SGHVS and CDR2 FNYEAQ. Trimming shortened V by 0 bases and J by 4 bases, and 10 bases separated the two germline ends.